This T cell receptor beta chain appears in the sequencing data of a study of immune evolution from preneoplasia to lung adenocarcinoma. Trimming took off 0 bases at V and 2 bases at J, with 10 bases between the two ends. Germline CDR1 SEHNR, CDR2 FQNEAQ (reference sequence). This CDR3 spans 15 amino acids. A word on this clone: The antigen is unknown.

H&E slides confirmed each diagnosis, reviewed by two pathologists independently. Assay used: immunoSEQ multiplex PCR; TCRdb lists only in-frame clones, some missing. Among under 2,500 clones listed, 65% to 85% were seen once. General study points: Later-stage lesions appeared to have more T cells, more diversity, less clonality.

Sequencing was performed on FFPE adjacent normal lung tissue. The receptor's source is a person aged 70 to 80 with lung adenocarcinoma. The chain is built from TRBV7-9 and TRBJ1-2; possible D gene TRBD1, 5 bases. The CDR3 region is CASSLAQGVNYGYTF. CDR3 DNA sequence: TGTGCCAGCAGCTTAGCGCAGGGAGTAAACTATGGCTACACCTTC.